This TCR beta chain was identified in a study of beta chain features in type 1 diabetes (dated by TCRdb to 2017 to 2018). As for the study more broadly: No differences in mean age, gender distribution, total cell number or subset yield were found between patients and healthy donors. A total of roughly 100 million sorted cells were examined across all samples, and RNA yield correlated strongly with the number of cells per subset. The study compared the TCRB repertoires of sorted circulating CD4+ T cell subsets in recently diagnosed type 1 diabetes patients with those in matched healthy donors. Regulatory and stem cell-like memory subsets were obtained from only 8 patients and roughly 8 healthy donors, while naive and central memory subsets were obtained from all 28 donors. Findings and caveats that apply to the study as a whole: Shorter templates might have been favored by PCR, but patient and control samples were amplified and corrected together, so both groups would have been affected equally by any skew. Because cDNA rather than genomic DNA was sequenced, highly expressing activated cells could have been over-represented, although no difference in activation and CD3 levels was found between groups. At VDJ recombination sites, patients with type 1 diabetes made fewer insertions and deleted more nucleotides, a pattern implying thymic rearrangement abnormalities. Only small numbers of individuals were included in the HLA sub-analyses, which left unresolved whether HLA type had any influence on TCRB rearrangement. Type 1 diabetes patients showed a moderate but significant shortening of TCRB CDR3 length in all four CD4+ subsets. Naive, central memory and regulatory TCRB repertoires appeared to be more alike among patients than among healthy donors.

The germline V end is reduced by 3 bases and the J end by 5 bases; junction bases left unmatched: 5. The CDR3 contains 15 residues, cysteine and phenylalanine counted. Solely the CDR3 DNA is kept, with 45 bases framed from the first base. The germline V gene encodes CDR1 SEHNR and CDR2 FQNEAQ (reference sequence). All of the isolated RNA was reverse transcribed with the High Capacity cDNA Reverse Transcription Kit, so expressed TCRB transcripts were sequenced. Deep immunoSEQ sequencing was performed on naive, central memory and regulatory T cell samples, with an average of around 3.4 million total reads per sample. Sorted cells were lysed in RLT buffer and RNA was extracted with DNase-treated RNeasy Micro or Mini kits, depending on cell number. To prevent cross-contamination, every cell subset was processed on its own, while patient and healthy donor samples were processed together. Using the immunoSEQ multiplex PCR, TCRB sequences were amplified from cDNA into 87-bp fragments spanning the CDR3 region. Amplicons were sequenced on the Illumina HiSeq platform. The authors' analysis ran thus. Synthetic template baselines were used to correct PCR bias computationally, reads within Hamming distance 2 were collapsed, and singletons that could not be merged were discarded. Reads were aligned against IMGT to assign V, D and J genes, CDR3 length and insertions or deletions at six rearrangement sites. Within each subset, clonotype counts were normalized to sorted cell number, and only after that were true diversity and Gini coefficients computed with the tcR R package. The overlap coefficient, calculated on TCRB nucleotide sequences, was used to measure repertoire sharing. Out-of-frame TCRB sequences from naive cells were analyzed to stand in for the pre-selection repertoire. The source is immuneACCESS, and TCRdb retained only in-frame sequences with V and J called. Part of the clones is not carried over; for the studies checked, unresolved V genes explain less than half of this, and the remainder is unexplained. V and J calls and clone size are copied from that table; D and trimming were computed from the DNA. This sample holds roughly 280,000 clones; approximately 25% were observed only once. Jointly, the top ten make up over 0.01% of the sample.

From each donor, a single peripheral blood sample of about 120 mL on average was drawn into heparinised tubes. Naive, central memory, regulatory and stem cell-like memory CD4+ T cells were sorted on a BD FACSAria II using a panel including CD45RO, CCR7, CD25, CD127, CD95 and CD27. Purity was above 95% for every sorted population. PBMCs were separated immediately by Lymphoprep density gradient centrifugation and were stained directly, without being cultured. Samples were stained and sorted in pairs, with one healthy donor and one patient per experiment, so that batch effects were minimized. Worth noting for this clone: This receptor's antigen is unknown. It has no much larger one-base neighbor in the sample; base qualities were not kept.

The sequence was collected from a young woman with type 1 diabetes. The chain couples TRBV7-9 to TRBJ2-1; 9 central bases correspond to TRBD2. The sequenced material came from naive CD4+ T cells from blood. Sample cell subset or site, as interpreted from the label and publication: true naive CD4+ T cells. The DNA is as follows: TGTGCCAGCAGCTTGGGGACTAGCAGAAACAATGAGCAGTTCTTC. It codes for CASSLGTSRNNEQFF.